This TCR beta chain originates from a study of blood T cell repertoires in COVID-19. Repertoires were generated with immunoSEQ multiplex PCR, while TCRdb's copy carries only in-frame clones and drops some. Counted here are about 45,000 clones, approximately 83% occurring once; the ten biggest clones make up around 8%. J was trimmed by 5 bases and V by 0 bases; bases with no gene match: 4. CDR3 length equals 15 residues. The germline V gene has CDR1 SGHTA and CDR2 FQGNSA. The rearrangement joins TRBV7-2 to TRBJ1-1, with 9 bases identical to TRBD1. The source is an elderly man in a cohort sampled during active COVID-19. The source material was peripheral blood. The DNA for the CDR3 is TGTGCCAGCAGCTTAGCGCCGACAGGGGGTACTGAAGCTTTCTTT. Its protein product is CASSLAPTGGTEAFF.